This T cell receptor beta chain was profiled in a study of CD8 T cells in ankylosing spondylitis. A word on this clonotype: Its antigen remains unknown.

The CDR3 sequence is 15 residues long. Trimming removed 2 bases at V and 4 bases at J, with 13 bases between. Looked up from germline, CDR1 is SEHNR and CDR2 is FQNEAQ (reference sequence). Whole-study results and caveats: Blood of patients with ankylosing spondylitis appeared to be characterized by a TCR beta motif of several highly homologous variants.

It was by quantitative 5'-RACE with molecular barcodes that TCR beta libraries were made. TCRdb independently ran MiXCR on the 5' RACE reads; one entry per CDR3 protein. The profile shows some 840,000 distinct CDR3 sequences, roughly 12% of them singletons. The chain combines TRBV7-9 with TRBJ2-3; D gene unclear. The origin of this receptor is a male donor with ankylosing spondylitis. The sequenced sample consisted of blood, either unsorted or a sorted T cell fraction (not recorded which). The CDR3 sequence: CASSLLRHGADTQYF. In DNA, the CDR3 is TGTGCCAGCAGCTTACTGAGACACGGAGCAGATACGCAGTATTTT.